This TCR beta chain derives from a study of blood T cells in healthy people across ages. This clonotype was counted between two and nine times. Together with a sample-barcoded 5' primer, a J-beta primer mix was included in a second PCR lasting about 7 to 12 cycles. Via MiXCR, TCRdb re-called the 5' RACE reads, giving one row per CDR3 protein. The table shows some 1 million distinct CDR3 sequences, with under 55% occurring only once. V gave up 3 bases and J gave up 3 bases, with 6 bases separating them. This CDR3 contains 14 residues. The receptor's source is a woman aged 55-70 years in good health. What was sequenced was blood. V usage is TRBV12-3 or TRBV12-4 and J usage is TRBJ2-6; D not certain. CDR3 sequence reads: CASSFGFGANVLTF. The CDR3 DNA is TGTGCCAGCAGTTTTGGTTTTGGGGCCAACGTCCTGACTTTC.